This T cell receptor (beta chain) appears in the sequencing data of a study of beta chain features in type 1 diabetes. Reverse transcription of all isolated RNA meant that expressed TCRB transcripts were sequenced. Produced via immunoSEQ multiplex PCR; TCRdb's table is partial and in-frame only. The sample lists about 360,000 clones; 10% to 15% were seen once. Germline CDR1 and CDR2: SGDLS and YYNGEE. This CDR3 region has 13 residues. Trimming removed 3 bases from V and 3 bases from J, with 9 bases in between. The origin of this receptor is a man aged 18 to 29 in good health. The genes are TRBV9 and TRBJ1-1; a weak D match, TRBD1 (5 bases). Sequencing was performed on naive CD4+ T cells from blood. CDR3 nucleotide sequence: TGTGCCAGCAGCGGAACCAGGGACACTGAAGCTTTCTTT. As protein: CASSGTRDTEAFF.